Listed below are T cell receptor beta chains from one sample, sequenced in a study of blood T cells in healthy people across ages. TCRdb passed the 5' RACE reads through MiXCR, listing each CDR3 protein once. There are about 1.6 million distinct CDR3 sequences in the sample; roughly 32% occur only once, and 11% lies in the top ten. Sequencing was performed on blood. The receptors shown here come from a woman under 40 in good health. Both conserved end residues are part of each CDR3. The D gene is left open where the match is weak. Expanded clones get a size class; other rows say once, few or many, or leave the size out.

DNA: TGCAGTGCTAGAGTCCTAAATTACAATGAGCAGTTCTTC; CDR3: CSARVLNYNEQFF; J: TRBJ2-1; length: 13; V: TRBV20-1; D: -; size: few
DNA: TGCAGCGTTGAAGGGACAGGGGTGGACTACGAGCAGTACTTC; CDR3: CSVEGTGVDYEQYF; J: TRBJ2-7; length: 14; V: TRBV29-1; D: TRBD1; size: many
DNA: TGTGCCAGCAGTTACCCTAGCGGGATGACTTTCAGCCACGAGCAGTACTTC; CDR3: CASSYPSGMTFSHEQYF; J: TRBJ2-7; length: 17; V: TRBV6-2/TRBV6-3; D: TRBD2; size: -
DNA: TGTGCCAGCCGGGAAGCCTCTGGAAACACCATATATTTT; CDR3: CASREASGNTIYF; J: TRBJ1-3; length: 13; V: TRBV25-1; D: -; size: few
DNA: TGTGCCAGCGGTGGAGGGGCCGAGCAGTACTTC; CDR3: CASGGGAEQYF; J: TRBJ2-7; length: 11; V: TRBV27; D: -; size: -
DNA: TGTGCCAGCAGCGGATATCGGGGTCAAGAGACCCAGTACTTC; CDR3: CASSGYRGQETQYF; J: TRBJ2-5; length: 14; V: TRBV7-2; D: -; size: many
DNA: TGTGCCATCCCCCTTGAGCACAGCGAGCAGTACTTC; CDR3: CAIPLEHSEQYF; J: TRBJ2-7; length: 12; V: TRBV27; D: -; size: -
DNA: TGTGCCAGCTCACGAATCCGGGACAGGGGGGACTATGGCTACACCTTC; CDR3: CASSRIRDRGDYGYTF; J: TRBJ1-2; length: 16; V: TRBV18; D: TRBD1; size: -
DNA: TGTGCCAGCAGTTCACGGAGCGGGAGGGGCGAGCAGTACTTC; CDR3: CASSSRSGRGEQYF; J: TRBJ2-7; length: 14; V: TRBV28; D: TRBD2; size: -
DNA: TGTGCCAACAGTTTGCCGGCAGGGGGCTGGACTGAAGCTTTCTTT; CDR3: CANSLPAGGWTEAFF; J: TRBJ1-1; length: 15; V: TRBV12-3/TRBV12-4; D: TRBD1; size: -
DNA: TGCGCCAGCAGCCAAGAGAGGGTGAATCAGCCCCAGCATTTT; CDR3: CASSQERVNQPQHF; J: TRBJ1-5; length: 14; V: TRBV4-1; D: -; size: few